This TCR beta chain was sequenced in a study of beta chain features in type 1 diabetes. Sequencing targeted expressed TCRB transcripts, as all isolated RNA had been reverse transcribed. Libraries were prepared by immunoSEQ multiplex PCR; TCRdb keeps only in-frame clonotypes and omits some of them. The sample includes under 200,000 clones, 7.5% to 10% of them seen just once. The V and J ends lost 0 bases and 5 bases respectively, with 9 bases between them. Germline V lookup: CDR1 SGHRS, CDR2 YFSETQ. CDR3 size: 14 residues. The table lists this clone with a few counts. What it recognizes is unknown. General study results and limits: High-TCR-expressing cells could be over-represented by cDNA sequencing. When VDJ junctions were examined, type 1 diabetes patients showed fewer insertions and more deletions.

Purity exceeding 95% was reached by all sorted populations. The specimen sequenced was central memory CD4+ T cells from blood. The clonotype originates from a man aged 18 to 30 in good health. This chain links TRBV5-1 with TRBJ1-5, with D uncertain. CDR3 region: CASSLGQVDQPQHF. CDR3 in DNA: TGCGCCAGCAGCTTGGGGCAGGTCGATCAGCCCCAGCATTTT.